The clone carrying this TCR beta chain was detected a few times. As yet, its antigen is unknown. These data belong to a study of OX40 agonist ivuxolimab in advanced cancers. General study findings and limits: Among the lowest levels of clonal expansion were found in partial responders at 0.1-3.0 mg/kg.

TCRdb's table, derived via immunoSEQ multiplex PCR, lists solely in-frame clones and lacks some. The sample contains about 35,000 clones, around 70% of which appear only once. After removal of 7 bases from V and 11 bases from J, the junction contained 15 bases not matched to a gene. Germline V gene lookup returns CDR1 MNHNY and CDR2 SVGAGI (reference sequence). The CDR3 totals 14 residues. This receptor was taken from an adult with an advanced solid tumor such as melanoma, head and neck, liver or kidney cancer. J is TRBJ1-2 and V is TRBV6-6; 8 bases line up with TRBD1. Specimen: CD4+ or CD8+ T cells sorted from blood, collected in a trial of the OX40 agonist ivuxolimab. The chain's CDR3 is CASNPGHQGARYTF. CDR3 in DNA: TGTGCCAGCAACCCGGGTCACCAGGGGGCTCGGTACACCTTC.